This is a list of T cell receptor beta chains from one sample in a study of blood T cells in healthy people across ages. Via MiXCR, TCRdb re-called the 5' RACE reads, giving one row per CDR3 protein. The repertoire has over 600,000 distinct CDR3 sequences, 35% to 60% of them found once; the top ten carry over 15%. The sequencing sample was made of blood. The receptors shown here come from a man older than 75 in good health. Each CDR3 is given with its conserved first and last residue. D genes are given only for firm matches. Expanded clones get a size class; other rows say once, few or many, or leave the size out.

v_call	cdr3_length	j_call	clone_size	d_call	cdr3_nt	cdr3_aa
TRBV28	15	TRBJ2-5	many	NA	TGTGCCAGCAGTTTAGGCACTAGCCGCCAAGAGACCCAGTACTTC	CASSLGTSRQETQYF
TRBV24-1	15	TRBJ1-1	NA	TRBD1	TGTGCCACCAGTGATCCTAGACAGGGGGTCTCTGAAGCTTTCTTT	CATSDPRQGVSEAFF
TRBV9	16	TRBJ2-5	NA	NA	TGTGCCAGCGGCTCCTCCGGGGGCGAGTTTCAAGAGACCCAGTACTTC	CASGSSGGEFQETQYF
TRBV3-1	13	TRBJ2-1	NA	NA	TGTGCCAGCAGCCAAGGTGTGGAGGGTGAGCAGTTCTTC	CASSQGVEGEQFF
TRBV30	13	TRBJ1-2	NA	NA	TGTGCCTGGAGCTACGGGGAGGGACGTGGCTACACCTTC	CAWSYGEGRGYTF
TRBV6-6	16	TRBJ1-4	NA	TRBD1	TGTGCCAGCAGTAGGGCTACAGGGGGATTTAATGAAAAACTGTTTTTT	CASSRATGGFNEKLFF
TRBV25-1	13	TRBJ2-5	few	NA	TGTGCCAGCAGTCCCTGGGACGGTGAGACCCAGTACTTC	CASSPWDGETQYF
TRBV7-8	18	TRBJ2-1	NA	NA	TGTGCCAGCAGCTTAAGGAGGTCTTCAGATTACTCCTACAATGAGCAGTTCTTC	CASSLRRSSDYSYNEQFF
TRBV2	16	TRBJ2-5	many	TRBD2	TGTGCCAGCAGTTCGACTAGCGGGAGGGCCTTGGAGACCCAGTACTTC	CASSSTSGRALETQYF
TRBV29-1	14	TRBJ2-1	few	TRBD2	TGCAGCGTTCCCCCTAGCGGCTCCTACAATGAGCAGTTCTTC	CSVPPSGSYNEQFF
TRBV7-9	14	TRBJ2-1	NA	NA	TGTGCCAGCAGCTTAGCAGGGTTCAGCGATGAGCAGTTCTTC	CASSLAGFSDEQFF
TRBV6-5	14	TRBJ2-7	NA	NA	TGTGCCAGCAGAGTACTGGGAGATCCCTACGAGCAGTACTTC	CASRVLGDPYEQYF
TRBV2	16	TRBJ1-6	NA	NA	TGTGCCAGCAGTGAATTAGCCTCGTCTGCAGGTTCACCCCTCCACTTT	CASSELASSAGSPLHF
TRBV9	16	TRBJ2-1	few	TRBD1	TGTGCCAGCAGCGTAGAGGACAGGGACTCCTACAATGAGCAGTTCTTC	CASSVEDRDSYNEQFF
TRBV12-3/TRBV12-4	13	TRBJ2-3	many	NA	TGTGCCAGCAGTGTGACTAGCACAGATACGCAGTATTTT	CASSVTSTDTQYF
TRBV6-2/TRBV6-3	17	TRBJ2-1	few	TRBD2	TGTGCCAGCAGTTATAGGGCGGGAGGACTTCGGGACAATGAGCAGTTCTTC	CASSYRAGGLRDNEQFF
TRBV12-3/TRBV12-4	16	TRBJ1-1	few	TRBD1	TGTGCCAGCATCCACGACAGGGTTGGGGTGAACACTGAAGCTTTCTTT	CASIHDRVGVNTEAFF
TRBV12-3/TRBV12-4	17	TRBJ1-5	NA	NA	TGTGCCAGCAGCCTCACCGTGGGATCGGGGGACAATCAGCCCCAGCATTTT	CASSLTVGSGDNQPQHF
TRBV10-2	13	TRBJ2-3	NA	NA	TGCGCCAGCAGTGCCTCCGGGACCTCTACGCAGTATTTT	CASSASGTSTQYF
TRBV30	14	TRBJ1-1	NA	TRBD1	TGTGCCTGGAGTGGGGACAGCCTGGGGACTGAAGCTTTCTTT	CAWSGDSLGTEAFF
TRBV7-3	15	TRBJ2-7	NA	TRBD2	TGTGCCAGCAGCCGAGGGACTAGCGGGACCCACGAGCAGTACTTC	CASSRGTSGTHEQYF
TRBV3-1	16	TRBJ1-2	NA	TRBD1	TGTGCCAGCAGCCAAGATTACGCGACAGGGTCCGATGGCTACACCTTC	CASSQDYATGSDGYTF
TRBV6-5	16	TRBJ1-5	NA	TRBD1	TGTGCCAGCAGTTACCCCACCGACAGGGATTATCAGCCCCAGCATTTT	CASSYPTDRDYQPQHF
TRBV5-1	15	TRBJ2-1	NA	TRBD1	TGCACCAGCAGCTTCGGGACAGGGAGTGACAATGAGCAGTTCTTC	CTSSFGTGSDNEQFF
TRBV20-1	13	TRBJ2-6	few	NA	TGCAGTGCACTAGTCTCTGGGGCCAACGTCCTGACTTTC	CSALVSGANVLTF